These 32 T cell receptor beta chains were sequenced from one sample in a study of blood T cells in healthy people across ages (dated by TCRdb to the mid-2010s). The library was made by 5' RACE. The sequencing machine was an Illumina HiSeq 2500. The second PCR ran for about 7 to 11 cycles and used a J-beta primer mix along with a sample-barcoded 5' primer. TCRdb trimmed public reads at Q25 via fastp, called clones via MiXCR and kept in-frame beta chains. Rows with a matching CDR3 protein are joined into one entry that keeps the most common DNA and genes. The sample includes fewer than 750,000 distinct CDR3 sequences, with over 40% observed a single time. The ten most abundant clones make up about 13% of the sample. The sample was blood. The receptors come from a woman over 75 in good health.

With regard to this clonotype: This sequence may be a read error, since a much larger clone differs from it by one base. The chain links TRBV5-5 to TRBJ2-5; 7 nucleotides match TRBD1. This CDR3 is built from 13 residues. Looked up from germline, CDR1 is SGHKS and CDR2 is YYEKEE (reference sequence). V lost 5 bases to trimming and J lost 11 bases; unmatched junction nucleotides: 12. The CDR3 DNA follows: TGTGCCAGCAGTAGACAGGGCGTTAGTGAGCAGTACTTC. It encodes CASSRQGVSEQYF. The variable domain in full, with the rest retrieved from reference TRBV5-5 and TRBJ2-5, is DAGVTQSPTHLIKTRGQQVTLRCSPISGHKSVSWYQQVLGQGPQFIFQYYEKEERGRGNFPDRFSARQFPNYSSELNVNALLLGDSALYLCASSRQGVSEQYFGPGTRLLVL.

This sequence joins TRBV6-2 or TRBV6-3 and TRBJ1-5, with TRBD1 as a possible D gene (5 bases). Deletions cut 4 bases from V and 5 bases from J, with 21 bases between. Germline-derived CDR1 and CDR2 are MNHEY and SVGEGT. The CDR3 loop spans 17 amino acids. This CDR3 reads CASSSQNTGRWDQPQHF. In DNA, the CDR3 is TGTGCCAGCAGTTCCCAAAACACGGGACGGTGGGATCAGCCCCAGCATTTT.

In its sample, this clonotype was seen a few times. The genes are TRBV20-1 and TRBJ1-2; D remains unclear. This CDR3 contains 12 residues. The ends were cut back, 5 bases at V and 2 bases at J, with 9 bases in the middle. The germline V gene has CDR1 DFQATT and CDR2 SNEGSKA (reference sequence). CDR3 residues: CSAFLGNYGYTF. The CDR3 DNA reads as TGCAGTGCTTTCTTAGGGAACTATGGCTACACCTTC.

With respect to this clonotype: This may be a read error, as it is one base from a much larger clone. The CDR3 DNA reads as TGTGTCAGCAAGTCAGATACGCAGTATTTT. Protein product: CVSKSDTQYF. The V call is TRBV2, the J call TRBJ2-3; D gene unclear. The germline V gene encodes CDR1 SNHLY and CDR2 FYNNEI. This CDR3 is 10 amino acids long.

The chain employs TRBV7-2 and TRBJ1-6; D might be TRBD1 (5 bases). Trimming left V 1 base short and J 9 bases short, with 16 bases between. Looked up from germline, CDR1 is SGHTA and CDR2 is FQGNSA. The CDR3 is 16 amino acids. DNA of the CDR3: TGTGCCAGCAGCTTAGTATCGGAAAGGGGAAGTTCACCCCTCCACTTT. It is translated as CASSLVSERGSSPLHF.

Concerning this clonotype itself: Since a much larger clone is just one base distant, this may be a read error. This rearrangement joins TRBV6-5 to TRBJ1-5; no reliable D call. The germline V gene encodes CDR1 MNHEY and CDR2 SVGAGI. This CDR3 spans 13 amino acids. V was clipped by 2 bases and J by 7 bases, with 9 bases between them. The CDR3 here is CASSYHLGQPQHF. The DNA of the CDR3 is TGTGCCAGCAGTTACCACCTTGGGCAGCCCCAGCATTTT.

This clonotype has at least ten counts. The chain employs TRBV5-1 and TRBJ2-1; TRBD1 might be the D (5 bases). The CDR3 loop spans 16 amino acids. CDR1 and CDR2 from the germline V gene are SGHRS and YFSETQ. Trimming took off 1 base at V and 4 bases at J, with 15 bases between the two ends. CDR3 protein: CASSLNEAGPYNEQFF. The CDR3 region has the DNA TGCGCCAGCAGCTTGAACGAGGCAGGGCCGTACAATGAGCAGTTCTTC. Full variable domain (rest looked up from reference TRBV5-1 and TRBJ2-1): KAGVTQTPRYLIKTRGQQVTLSCSPISGHRSVSWYQQTPGQGLQFLFEYFSETQRNKGNFPGRFSGRQFSNSRSEMNVSTLELGDSALYLCASSLNEAGPYNEQFFGPGTRLTVL.

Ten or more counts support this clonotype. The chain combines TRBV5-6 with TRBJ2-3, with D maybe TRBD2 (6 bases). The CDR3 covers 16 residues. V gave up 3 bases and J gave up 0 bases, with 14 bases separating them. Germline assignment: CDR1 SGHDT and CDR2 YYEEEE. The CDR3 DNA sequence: TGTGCCAGCAGCTGGGGGACTGGGGCTAGCACAGATACGCAGTATTTT. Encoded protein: CASSWGTGASTDTQYF.

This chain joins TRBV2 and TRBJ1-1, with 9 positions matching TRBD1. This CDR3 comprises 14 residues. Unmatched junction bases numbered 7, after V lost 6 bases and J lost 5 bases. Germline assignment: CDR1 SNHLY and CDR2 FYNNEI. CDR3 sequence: CASSADRGATEAFF. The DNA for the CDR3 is TGTGCCAGCAGCGCAGACAGGGGGGCGACTGAAGCTTTCTTT.

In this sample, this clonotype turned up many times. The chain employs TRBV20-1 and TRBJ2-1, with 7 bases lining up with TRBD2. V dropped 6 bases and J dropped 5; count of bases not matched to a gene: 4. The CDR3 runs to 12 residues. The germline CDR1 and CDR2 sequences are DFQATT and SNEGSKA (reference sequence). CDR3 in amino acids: CSAPAGDNEQFF. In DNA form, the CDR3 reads TGCAGTGCCCCCGCGGGGGACAATGAGCAGTTCTTC.

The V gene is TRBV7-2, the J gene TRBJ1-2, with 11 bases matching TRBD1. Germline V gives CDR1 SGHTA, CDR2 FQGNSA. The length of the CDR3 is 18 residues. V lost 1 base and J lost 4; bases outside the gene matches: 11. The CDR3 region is CASSLGGGTGGLFYGYTF. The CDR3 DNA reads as TGTGCCAGCAGCTTAGGGGGAGGGACAGGGGGGCTCTTCTATGGCTACACCTTC. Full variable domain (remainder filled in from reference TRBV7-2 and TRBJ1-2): GAGVSQSPSNKVTEKGKDVELRCDPISGHTALYWYRQSLGQGLEFLIYFQGNSAPDKSGLPSDRFSAERTGGSVSTLTIQRTQQEDSAVYLCASSLGGGTGGLFYGYTFGSGTRLTVV.

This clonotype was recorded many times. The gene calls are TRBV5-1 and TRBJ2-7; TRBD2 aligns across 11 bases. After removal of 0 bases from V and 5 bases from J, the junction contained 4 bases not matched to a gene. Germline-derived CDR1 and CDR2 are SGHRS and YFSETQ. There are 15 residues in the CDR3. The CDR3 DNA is TGCGCCAGCAGCTTGGGACTAGCGGGGATAAACGAGCAGTACTTC. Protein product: CASSLGLAGINEQYF.

The CDR3 reads CATSDQMAGEQFF. DNA for the CDR3: TGTGCCACCAGTGATCAGATGGCGGGGGAGCAGTTCTTC. The J gene is TRBJ2-1, the V gene TRBV24-1, with D perhaps TRBD2 (6 bases). V lost 3 bases to trimming and J lost 10 bases, with 12 bases between them. From germline, CDR1 is KGHDR and CDR2 SFDVKD. The CDR3 contains 13 residues.

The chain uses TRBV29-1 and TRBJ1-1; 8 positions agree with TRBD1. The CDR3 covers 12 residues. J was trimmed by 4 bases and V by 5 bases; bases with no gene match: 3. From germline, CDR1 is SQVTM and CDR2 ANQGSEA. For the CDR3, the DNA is TGCAGCGTTAGCCAGGGGGCCACTGAAGCTTTCTTT. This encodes CSVSQGATEAFF.

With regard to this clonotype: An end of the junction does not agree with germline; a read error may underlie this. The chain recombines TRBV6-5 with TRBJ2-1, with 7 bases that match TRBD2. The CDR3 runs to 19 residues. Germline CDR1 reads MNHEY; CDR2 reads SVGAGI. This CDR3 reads CASSYSTSGVWSSYNERYF. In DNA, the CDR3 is TGTGCCAGCAGTTACTCGACCAGCGGGGTCTGGAGCTCCTACAATGAGCGGTACTTC.

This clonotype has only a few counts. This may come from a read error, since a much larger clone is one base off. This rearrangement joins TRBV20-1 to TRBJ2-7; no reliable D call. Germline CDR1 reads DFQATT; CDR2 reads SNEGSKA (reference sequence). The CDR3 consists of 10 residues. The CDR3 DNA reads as TGCGGTGCTACCCCCTACGAGCAGTACTTC. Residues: CGATPYEQYF.

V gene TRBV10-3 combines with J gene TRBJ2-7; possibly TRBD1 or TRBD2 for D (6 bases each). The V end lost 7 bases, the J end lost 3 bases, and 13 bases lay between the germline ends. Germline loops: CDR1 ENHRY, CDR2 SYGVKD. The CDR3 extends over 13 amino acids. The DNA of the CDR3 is TGTGCCATCAAGGGGGGTCAAATCTACGAGCAGTACTTC. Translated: CAIKGGQIYEQYF.

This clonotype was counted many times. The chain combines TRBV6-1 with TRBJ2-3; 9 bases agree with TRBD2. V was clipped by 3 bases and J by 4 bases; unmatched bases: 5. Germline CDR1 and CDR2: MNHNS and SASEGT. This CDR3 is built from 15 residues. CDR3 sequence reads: CASSDGLAGSDTQYF. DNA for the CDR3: TGTGCCAGCAGTGATGGCCTAGCGGGATCAGATACGCAGTATTTT.

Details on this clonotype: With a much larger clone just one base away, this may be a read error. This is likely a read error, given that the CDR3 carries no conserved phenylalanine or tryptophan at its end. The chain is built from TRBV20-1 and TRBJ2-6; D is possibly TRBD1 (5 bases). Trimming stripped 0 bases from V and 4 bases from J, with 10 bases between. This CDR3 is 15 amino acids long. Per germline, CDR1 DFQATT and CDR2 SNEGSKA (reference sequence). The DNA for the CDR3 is TGCAGTGCTAGAGAAGCCAGGGCAGGGGCCAACGTCCTGACTCTC. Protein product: CSAREARAGANVLTL.

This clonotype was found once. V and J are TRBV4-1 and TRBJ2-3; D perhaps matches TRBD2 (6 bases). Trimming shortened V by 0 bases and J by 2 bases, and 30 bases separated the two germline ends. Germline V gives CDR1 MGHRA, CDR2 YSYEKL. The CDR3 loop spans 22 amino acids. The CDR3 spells CASSQDLVREAVPSPNTDTQYF. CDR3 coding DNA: TGCGCCAGCAGCCAAGATCTTGTGAGGGAGGCGGTACCTAGCCCGAACACAGATACGCAGTATTTT.

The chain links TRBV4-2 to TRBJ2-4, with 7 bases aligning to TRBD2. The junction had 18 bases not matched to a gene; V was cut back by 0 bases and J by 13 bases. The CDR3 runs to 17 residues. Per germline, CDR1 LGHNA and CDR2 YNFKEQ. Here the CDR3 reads CASSQDLGTGGYNEQYF. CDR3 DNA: TGTGCCAGCAGCCAAGATCTCGGGACGGGGGGTTACAATGAGCAGTACTTC.

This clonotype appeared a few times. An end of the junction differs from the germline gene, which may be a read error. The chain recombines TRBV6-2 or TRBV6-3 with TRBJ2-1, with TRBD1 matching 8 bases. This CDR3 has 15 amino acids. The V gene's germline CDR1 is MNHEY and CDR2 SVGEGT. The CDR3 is CAGSSQTGANNEQFF. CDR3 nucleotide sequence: TGTGCCGGCAGTTCCCAGACAGGGGCGAACAATGAGCAGTTCTTC.

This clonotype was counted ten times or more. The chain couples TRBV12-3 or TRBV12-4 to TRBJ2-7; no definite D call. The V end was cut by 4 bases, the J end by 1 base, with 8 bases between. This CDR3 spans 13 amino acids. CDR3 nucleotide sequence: TGTGCCAGCAGTTCTCTCTGGTCCTACGAGCAGTACTTC. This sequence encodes CASSSLWSYEQYF.

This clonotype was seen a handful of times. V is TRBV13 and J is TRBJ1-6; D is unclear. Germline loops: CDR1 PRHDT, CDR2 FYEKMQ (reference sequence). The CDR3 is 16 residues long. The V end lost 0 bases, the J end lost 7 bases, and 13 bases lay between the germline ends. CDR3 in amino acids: CASSLGGVGRNSPLHF. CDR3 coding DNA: TGTGCCAGCAGCTTAGGTGGGGTCGGGAGAAATTCACCCCTCCACTTT.

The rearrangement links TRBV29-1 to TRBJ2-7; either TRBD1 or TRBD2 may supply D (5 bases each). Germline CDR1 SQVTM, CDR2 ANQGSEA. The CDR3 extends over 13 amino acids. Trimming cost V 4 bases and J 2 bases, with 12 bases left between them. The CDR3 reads CSVVEQGPYEQYF. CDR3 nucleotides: TGCAGCGTTGTTGAGCAGGGACCCTACGAGCAGTACTTC.

The CDR3 DNA reads as TGTGCCAGCAGCCAAGCCCCCTCCCGGCAAGAGACCCAGTACTTC. It codes for CASSQAPSRQETQYF. The genes are TRBV3-1 and TRBJ2-5, with D uncertain. Germline CDR1 LGHDT, CDR2 YNNKEL (reference sequence). V dropped 1 base and J dropped 2 bases, with 11 bases sitting between them. The CDR3 covers 15 residues.

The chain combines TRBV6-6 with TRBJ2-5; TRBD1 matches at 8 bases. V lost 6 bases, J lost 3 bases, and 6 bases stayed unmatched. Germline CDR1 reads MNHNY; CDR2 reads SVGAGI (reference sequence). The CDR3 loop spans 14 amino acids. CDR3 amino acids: CASRLGQGKETQYF. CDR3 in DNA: TGTGCCAGCAGACTCGGACAGGGTAAAGAGACCCAGTACTTC.

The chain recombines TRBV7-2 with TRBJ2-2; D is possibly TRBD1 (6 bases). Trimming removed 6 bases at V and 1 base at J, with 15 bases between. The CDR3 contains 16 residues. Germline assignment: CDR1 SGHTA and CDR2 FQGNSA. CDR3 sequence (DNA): TGTGCCAGCAGGGATAATCCGGGACAGAACACCGGGGAGCTGTTTTTT. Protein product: CASRDNPGQNTGELFF.

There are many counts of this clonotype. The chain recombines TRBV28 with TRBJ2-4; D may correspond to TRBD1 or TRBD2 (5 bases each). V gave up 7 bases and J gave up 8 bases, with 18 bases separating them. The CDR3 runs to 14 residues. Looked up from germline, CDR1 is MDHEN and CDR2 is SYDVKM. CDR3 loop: CASNVQGRGDIQYF. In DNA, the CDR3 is TGTGCCAGCAACGTTCAGGGACGGGGAGACATTCAGTACTTC.

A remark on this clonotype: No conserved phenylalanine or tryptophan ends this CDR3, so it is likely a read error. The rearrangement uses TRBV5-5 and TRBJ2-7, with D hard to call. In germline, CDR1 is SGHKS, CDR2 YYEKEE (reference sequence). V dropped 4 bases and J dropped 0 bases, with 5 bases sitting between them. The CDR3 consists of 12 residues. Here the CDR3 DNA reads TGTGCCAGCAGCAAGGACTCCTACGAGCAGTACATC. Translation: CASSKDSYEQYI.

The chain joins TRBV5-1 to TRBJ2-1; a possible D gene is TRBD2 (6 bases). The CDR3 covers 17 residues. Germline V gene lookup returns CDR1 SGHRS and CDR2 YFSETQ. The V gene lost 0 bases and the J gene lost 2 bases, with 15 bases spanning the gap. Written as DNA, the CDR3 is TGCGCCAGCAGCTTGGATAGCGGAGCGTTCACCTACAATGAGCAGTTCTTC. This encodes CASSLDSGAFTYNEQFF. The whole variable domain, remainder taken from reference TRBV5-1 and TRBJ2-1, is KAGVTQTPRYLIKTRGQQVTLSCSPISGHRSVSWYQQTPGQGLQFLFEYFSETQRNKGNFPGRFSGRQFSNSRSEMNVSTLELGDSALYLCASSLDSGAFTYNEQFFGPGTRLTVL.

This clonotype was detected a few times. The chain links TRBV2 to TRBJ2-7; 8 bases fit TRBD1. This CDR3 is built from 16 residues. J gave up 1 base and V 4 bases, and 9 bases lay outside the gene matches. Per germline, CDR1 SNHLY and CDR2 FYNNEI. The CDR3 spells CASSAGTGLKSYEQYF. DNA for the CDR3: TGTGCCAGCAGTGCCGGGACAGGATTGAAATCCTACGAGCAGTACTTC. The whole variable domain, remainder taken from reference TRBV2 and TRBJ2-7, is EPEVTQTPSHQVTQMGQEVILRCVPISNHLYFYWYRQILGQKVEFLVSFYNNEISEKSEIFDDQFSVERPDGSNFTLKIRSTKLEDSAMYFCASSAGTGLKSYEQYFGPGTRLTVT.